This T cell receptor (beta chain) came from a study of cytomegalovirus exposure and HLA in healthy donors. Clones were read by immunoSEQ multiplex PCR, and TCRdb kept only the in-frame ones, dropping some. The sample consists of 150,000 to 200,000 clones, about 90% of them appearing once. Sequencing input: PBMCs. This clonotype originated in a woman aged 18-30 years in good health and CMV-seropositive.

The CDR3: CASSDGGVTEAFF. The CDR3 DNA reads TGCGCCAGCAGCGACGGGGGGGTCACTGAAGCTTTCTTT. J is TRBJ1-1 and V is TRBV5-1; maybe TRBD1 (5 bases). The CDR3 is 13 amino acids. Trimming shortened V by 4 bases and J by 4 bases, and 11 bases separated the two germline ends. Germline assignment: CDR1 SGHRS and CDR2 YFSETQ.